This is a list of T cell receptor beta chains from one sample in a study of blood T cells in healthy people across ages. TCRdb re-called the 5' RACE reads through MiXCR, storing one row per CDR3 protein. The sample gives 590,000 or so distinct CDR3 sequences, approximately 30% of which show up once; roughly 14% is in the top ten. The specimen was blood. The receptors derive from an elderly woman in good health. Both conserved end residues are part of each CDR3. Each record gives: J gene, clone size, D gene, CDR3 length, V gene, CDR3 DNA, CDR3 protein. The D gene is left open where the match is weak. Size tells how often a clone was seen (once, few, many) or the class of an expanded clone, and some rows leave it out.

TRBJ2-5	-	-	15	TRBV11-2	TGTGCCAGCAGCCCCCGTTTCGGGACCCAAGAGACCCAGTACTTC	CASSPRFGTQETQYF
TRBJ1-6	many	-	16	TRBV20-1	TGCAGTGCTAGCGACCCCATTAGCTCCTATAATTCACCCCTCCACTTT	CSASDPISSYNSPLHF
TRBJ2-1	many	-	14	TRBV20-1	TGCAGTGCTAGCGTGGGGCCCGGAAACAATGAGCAGTTCTTC	CSASVGPGNNEQFF
TRBJ2-7	many	TRBD1	16	TRBV27	TGTGCCAGCAGTTTATCCCCGACAGGGGCGAAGGCCGAGCAGTACTTC	CASSLSPTGAKAEQYF
TRBJ2-3	many	TRBD2	14	TRBV7-3	TGTGCCAGCAGCCGGGACTATAGCACAGATACGCAGTATTTT	CASSRDYSTDTQYF
TRBJ2-1	-	-	11	TRBV20-1	TGCAGTGCTAGAGAGGACAATGAGCAGTTCTTC	CSAREDNEQFF
TRBJ1-1	few	TRBD1	15	TRBV6-5	TGTGCCAGCAGCACGTACAGGGGAGCCCTCCCTGAAGCTTTCTTT	CASSTYRGALPEAFF
TRBJ2-1	many	-	15	TRBV7-2	TGTGCCAGCAGTAGAGGGGGGCAGTCCTACAATGAGCAGTTCTTC	CASSRGGQSYNEQFF
TRBJ1-1	few	-	12	TRBV20-1	TGCAGTGCTACCCCTCTACGCACTGAGGCTTTCTTT	CSATPLRTEAFF
TRBJ1-1	few	TRBD1	15	TRBV7-2	TGTGCCAGCAGCCCCAACAGGGGATGGAACACTGAAGCTTTCTTT	CASSPNRGWNTEAFF